This entry concerns a single T cell receptor beta chain. The data derive from a study of human T cells and chemical hapten exposure. The wider study: Minor pooled library volume differences mainly drove per-sample TCR yield variation.

The starting material, unfractionated whole blood, was used for total RNA extraction. V lost 9 bases, J lost 5 bases, and 11 bases lay in between. Per the germline V gene, CDR1 is MDHEN and CDR2 is SYDVKM. The CDR3 loop spans 12 amino acids. The study's library attached unique molecular identifiers to single cDNA molecules. TCRdb passed the 5' RACE reads through MiXCR, listing each CDR3 protein once. The sample yields tens of thousands of distinct CDR3 sequences, 15% to 20% seen once. The chain combines TRBV28 with TRBJ1-5; tentatively, D is TRBD1 (6 bases). This receptor was taken from a female donor in good health. The CDR3 spells CASSTGYQPQHF. CDR3 DNA: TGTGCCAGTTCGACAGGCTATCAGCCCCAGCATTTT.